The clone carrying this TCR beta chain was seen only once. This entry is derived from a study of blood T cell repertoires in COVID-19. Turning to the study itself: Acute and convalescent COVID-19 specimens originated in the United States, Italy and Spain.

Original analysis: For nucleated cells, counts were estimated from reference gene primer amplification. TCRdb's table, derived via immunoSEQ multiplex PCR, lists solely in-frame clones and lacks some. V, J and clone size derive from that table, while D and trimming were established from the DNA sequence. The sample consists of about 24,000 clones, around nine tenths of them appearing once. There are 13 residues in the CDR3. The germline V gene has CDR1 SGHTA and CDR2 FQGTGA. Trimming stripped 5 bases from V and 2 bases from J, with 9 bases between. Sequencing was performed on peripheral blood. V usage is TRBV7-3 and J usage is TRBJ2-5; D gene unclear. This TCR was sampled from a human donor with acute or convalescent COVID-19. The donor label of this sample is uncertain. The CDR3 is CASSRSGQETQYF. The DNA for the CDR3 is TGTGCCAGCAGCCGATCAGGACAAGAGACCCAGTACTTC.